These 3 T cell receptor beta chains were sequenced from one sample in a study of OX40 agonist ivuxolimab in advanced cancers. Measured with immunoSEQ multiplex PCR; TCRdb has only the in-frame clones, and not every one. The repertoire consists of tens of thousands of clones, with roughly 80% occurring once and the leading ten covering 20% to 25%. Specimen: CD4+ or CD8+ T cells sorted from blood, collected in a trial of the OX40 agonist ivuxolimab. Receptors originate from an adult with an advanced solid tumor such as melanoma, head and neck, liver or kidney cancer.

V is TRBV5-4 and J is TRBJ2-3; D remains ambiguous. CDR1 is SGHNT and CDR2 is YYREEE in the germline V gene (reference sequence). The V and J ends lost 3 bases and 0 bases respectively, with 8 bases between them. The CDR3 has 14 amino acids. The CDR3 loop reads CASSSWGSTDTQYF. DNA of the CDR3: TGTGCCAGCAGCTCTTGGGGTAGCACAGATACGCAGTATTTT.

The J gene is TRBJ2-6, the V gene TRBV7-2; D uncertain. In germline, CDR1 is SGHTA, CDR2 FQGNSA. This CDR3 region has 18 residues. The germline V and J ends were trimmed by 3 bases and 4 bases, with 19 bases remaining between them. CDR3 amino acids: CASSLGFGRAKGANVLTF. CDR3 DNA: TGTGCCAGCAGCTTGGGGTTCGGAAGGGCTAAGGGGGCCAACGTCCTGACTTTC.

The genes are TRBV2 and TRBJ2-7; tentative D call: TRBD2 (7 bases). Germline values: CDR1 SNHLY, CDR2 FYNNEI. V lost 3 bases and J 2 bases, leaving 17 bases between the germline ends. The CDR3 runs 16 residues. This CDR3 is CASSDKGGGLPYEQYF. DNA of the CDR3: TGTGCCAGCAGTGATAAAGGGGGGGGTCTACCCTACGAGCAGTACTTC.